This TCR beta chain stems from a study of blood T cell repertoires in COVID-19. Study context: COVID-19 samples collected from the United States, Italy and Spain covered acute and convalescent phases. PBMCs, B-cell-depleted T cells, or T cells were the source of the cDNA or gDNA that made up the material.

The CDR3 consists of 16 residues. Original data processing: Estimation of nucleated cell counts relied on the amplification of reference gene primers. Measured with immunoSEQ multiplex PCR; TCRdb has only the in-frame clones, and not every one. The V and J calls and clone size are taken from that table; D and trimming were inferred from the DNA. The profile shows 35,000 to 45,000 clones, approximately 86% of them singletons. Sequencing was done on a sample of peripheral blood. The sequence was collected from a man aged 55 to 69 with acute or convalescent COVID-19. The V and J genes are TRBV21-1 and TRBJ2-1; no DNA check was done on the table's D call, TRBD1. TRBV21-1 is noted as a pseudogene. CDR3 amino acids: CASRRGGDRPDLEQFF. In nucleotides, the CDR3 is TGTGCCAGCAGAAGAGGAGGGGACAGGCCCGATCTTGAGCAGTTCTTC.